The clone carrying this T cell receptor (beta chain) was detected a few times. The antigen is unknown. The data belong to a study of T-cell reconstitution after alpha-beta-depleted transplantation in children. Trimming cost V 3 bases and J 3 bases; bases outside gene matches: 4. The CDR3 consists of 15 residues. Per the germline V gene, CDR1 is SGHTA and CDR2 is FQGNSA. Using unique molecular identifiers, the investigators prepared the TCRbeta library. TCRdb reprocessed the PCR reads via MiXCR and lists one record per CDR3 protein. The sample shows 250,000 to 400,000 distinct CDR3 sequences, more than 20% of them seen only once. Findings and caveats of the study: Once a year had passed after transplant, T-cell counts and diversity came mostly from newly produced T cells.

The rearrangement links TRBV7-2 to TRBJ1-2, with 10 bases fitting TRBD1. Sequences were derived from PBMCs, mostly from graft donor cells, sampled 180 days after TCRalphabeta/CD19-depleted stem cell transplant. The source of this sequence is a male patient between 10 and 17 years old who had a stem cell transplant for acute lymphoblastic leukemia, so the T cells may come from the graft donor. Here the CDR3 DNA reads TGTGCCAGCAGCTTGATGACAGGGGGCCACTATGGCTACACCTTC. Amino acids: CASSLMTGGHYGYTF.